A selection of T cell receptor beta chains follows, all from one sample in a study of CD8 T cells in Susac syndrome. TCRdb used MiXCR to reprocess the immunoSEQ multiplex PCR reads, holding one entry per CDR3 protein. The profile shows over 120,000 distinct CDR3 sequences, approximately 95% of them singletons. Sequenced material: CD4+ T cells from PBMCs. These receptors were collected from a human donor in good health. Both conserved end residues are part of each CDR3. A D gene is named only where the DNA matches it firmly. Part of the rows lack a size; the others show once, few, many or a class for expanded clones.

d_gene	len	v_gene	j_gene	abundance	CDR3aa	CDR3nt
TRBD1	14	TRBV29-1	TRBJ2-7	-	CSVSIGQGHYEQYF	TGCAGCGTCTCCATCGGACAGGGACACTACGAGCAGTACTTC
-	14	TRBV15	TRBJ1-4	-	CATSSQGPGEKLFF	TGTGCCACCAGCAGTCAGGGTCCAGGTGAAAAACTGTTTTTT
-	14	TRBV30	TRBJ2-7	-	CAWSRLASSYEQYF	TGTGCCTGGAGCCGTCTAGCGAGCTCCTACGAGCAGTACTTC
-	12	TRBV24-1	TRBJ2-7	-	CATSDAGYQQYF	TGTGCCACCAGTGATGCAGGGTATCAGCAGTACTTC
-	15	TRBV3-1	TRBJ2-2	-	CASSPISGQAGELFF	TGTGCCAGCAGCCCTATATCAGGGCAGGCCGGGGAGCTGTTTTTT
TRBD1	15	TRBV20-1	TRBJ2-5	-	CSARDSGQSQETQYF	TGCAGTGCTAGAGATTCGGGACAGTCACAAGAGACCCAGTACTTC
-	12	TRBV4-1	TRBJ1-1	-	CASSHGGTEAFF	TGCGCCAGCAGCCATGGAGGCACTGAAGCTTTCTTT
TRBD1	17	TRBV9	TRBJ2-4	-	CASSESGTGARKNIQYF	TGTGCCAGCAGCGAGTCGGGGACAGGGGCACGGAAAAACATTCAGTACTTC
TRBD2	17	TRBV9	TRBJ2-7	-	CASSVAPGLAGGGEQYF	TGTGCCAGCAGCGTAGCTCCGGGACTAGCGGGAGGAGGGGAGCAGTACTTC
-	12	TRBV5-5	TRBJ2-6	-	CASRVGANVLTF	TGTGCTTCCCGGGTAGGGGCCAACGTCCTGACTTTC
-	14	TRBV2	TRBJ1-1	-	CASSVSMAGTEAFF	TGTGCCAGCAGTGTCTCCATGGCAGGCACTGAAGCTTTCTTT
-	16	TRBV5-1	TRBJ1-3	-	CASSRNGDLLRNTIYF	TGCGCCAGCAGCCGGAATGGGGACCTCCTCCGGAACACCATATATTTT
TRBD2	15	TRBV27	TRBJ2-7	-	CASSFSGLAFYEQYF	TGTGCCAGCAGTTTCTCGGGACTAGCTTTCTACGAGCAGTACTTC
TRBD1	13	TRBV18	TRBJ1-1	-	CASSDRADTEAFF	TGTGCCAGCTCCGACAGGGCGGACACTGAAGCTTTCTTT
-	16	TRBV5-1	TRBJ1-2	once	CASSLDGGGGGYGYTF	TGCGCCAGCAGCTTGGACGGTGGCGGCGGAGGCTATGGCTACACCTTC
-	11	TRBV3-1	TRBJ2-7	-	CASRSWGEQYF	TGTGCCAGCAGATCCTGGGGCGAGCAGTACTTC